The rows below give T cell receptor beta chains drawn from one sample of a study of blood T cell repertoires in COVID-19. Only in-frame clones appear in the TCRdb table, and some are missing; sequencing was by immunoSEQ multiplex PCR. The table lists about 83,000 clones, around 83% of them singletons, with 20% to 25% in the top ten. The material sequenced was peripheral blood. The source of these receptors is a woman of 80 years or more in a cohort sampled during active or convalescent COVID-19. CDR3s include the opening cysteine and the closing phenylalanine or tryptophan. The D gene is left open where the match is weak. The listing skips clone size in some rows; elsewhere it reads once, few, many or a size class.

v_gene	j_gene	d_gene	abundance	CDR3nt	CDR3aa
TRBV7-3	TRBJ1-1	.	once	TGTGCCAGCAGCTTCCAAATGAACACTGAAGCTTTCTTT	CASSFQMNTEAFF
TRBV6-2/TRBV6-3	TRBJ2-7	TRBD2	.	TGTGCCAGCAGTTGGGTAAAGGGACTAGCGAAGTCCTACGAGCAGTACTTC	CASSWVKGLAKSYEQYF
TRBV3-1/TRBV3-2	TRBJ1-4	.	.	TGTGCCAGCAGCCAATCATCAACTAATGAAAAACTGTTTTTT	CASSQSSTNEKLFF
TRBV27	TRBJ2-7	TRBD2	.	TGTGCCAGGGTAACAAAACCGGGACTAGCGGGAGAAGAGCAGTACTTC	CARVTKPGLAGEEQYF
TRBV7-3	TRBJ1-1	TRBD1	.	TGTGCCAGCAGCACGGGACAGCTGAACACTGAAGCTTTCTTT	CASSTGQLNTEAFF
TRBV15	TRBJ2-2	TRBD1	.	TGTGCCACCAGCATGACAGGGTCAACCGGGGAGCTGTTTTTT	CATSMTGSTGELFF
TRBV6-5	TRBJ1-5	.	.	TGTGCCACCAGGCGGGGAAAGGAGCAGCCCCAGCATTTT	CATRRGKEQPQHF
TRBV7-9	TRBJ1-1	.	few	TGTGCCAGCAGCTGGGGGGGAGCCACTGAAGCTTTCTTT	CASSWGGATEAFF
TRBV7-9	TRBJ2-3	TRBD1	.	TGTGCCAGCAGCTCAGGGGACAGGGGTACAGATACGCAGTATTTT	CASSSGDRGTDTQYF
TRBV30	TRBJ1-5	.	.	TGTGCCTGGACCCCAGATGGGAGAAATCAGCCCCAGCATTTT	CAWTPDGRNQPQHF
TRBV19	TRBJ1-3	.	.	TGTGCCAGTAGTCTCGGCACGGGGAGAGTTGGAAACACCATATATTTT	CASSLGTGRVGNTIYF
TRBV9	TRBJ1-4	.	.	TGTGCCAGCAGCGTAGAAGGGGGTGATGAAAAACTGTTTTTT	CASSVEGGDEKLFF
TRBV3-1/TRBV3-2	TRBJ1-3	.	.	TGTGCCAGCAGCCAAGCTCAGACTTCCGGAAACACCATATATTTT	CASSQAQTSGNTIYF
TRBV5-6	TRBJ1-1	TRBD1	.	TGTGCCAGCAGCCCGGACAGGGCGGGCACTGAAGCTTTCTTT	CASSPDRAGTEAFF
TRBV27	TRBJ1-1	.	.	TGTGCCAGCAGTCCCCTCGGGAACACTGAAGCTTTCTTT	CASSPLGNTEAFF
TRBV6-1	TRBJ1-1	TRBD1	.	TGTGCCAGCAGTGAGGTGGGACAGTTGTCTGGCACTGAAGCTTTCTTT	CASSEVGQLSGTEAFF
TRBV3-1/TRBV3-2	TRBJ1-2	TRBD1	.	TGTGCCAGCAGCCGCGGATCAGGGGGAGCTAACTATGGCTACACCTTC	CASSRGSGGANYGYTF
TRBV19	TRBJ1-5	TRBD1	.	TGTGCCAGTAGATCAATGGGACAGGGCGCGAATCAGCCCCAGCATTTT	CASRSMGQGANQPQHF
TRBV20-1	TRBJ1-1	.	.	TGCAGTGCCAGTTGGGGGGAAGAAGCTTTCTTT	CSASWGEEAFF
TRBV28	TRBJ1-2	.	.	TGTGCCAGCAGTCGGAGGGCGATCTTCCGTGGCTACACCTTC	CASSRRAIFRGYTF
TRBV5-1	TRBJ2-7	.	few	TGCGCCAGCAGCTTTAGAGGAACCAGCTCCTACGAGCAGTACTTC	CASSFRGTSSYEQYF
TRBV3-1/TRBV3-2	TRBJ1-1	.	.	TGTGCCAGCAGCCAAGATAGCGGGAACACTGAAGCTTTCTTT	CASSQDSGNTEAFF
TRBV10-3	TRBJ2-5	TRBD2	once	TGTGCCATCAGCGGGACTACTCAAGAGACCCAGTACTTC	CAISGTTQETQYF
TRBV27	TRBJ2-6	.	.	TGTGCCAGCAGTACGTCCAGGTACTCTGGGGCCAACGTCCTGACTTTC	CASSTSRYSGANVLTF
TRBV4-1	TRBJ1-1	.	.	TGCGCCAGCAGCCAAGATTCTCTAGGGAGAGCTTTCTTT	CASSQDSLGRAFF
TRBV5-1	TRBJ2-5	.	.	TGCGCCAGCAGCTTGGCCTATGGAGAAGAGACCCAGTACTTC	CASSLAYGEETQYF
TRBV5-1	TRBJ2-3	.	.	TGCGCCAGCAGCTCCTCCGGGACTTTTAGCACAGATACGCAGTATTTT	CASSSSGTFSTDTQYF
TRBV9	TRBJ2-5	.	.	TGTGCCAGCAGCGTAGGCGGGGTGACGACCCAGTACTTC	CASSVGGVTTQYF
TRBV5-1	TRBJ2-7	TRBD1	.	TGCGCCACCGCACTGACAGGGGGGGCCTACGAGCAGTACTTC	CATALTGGAYEQYF
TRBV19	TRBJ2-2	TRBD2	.	TGTGCCAGTAGTGGTGCTAGCGGGATAAACACCGGGGAGCTGTTTTTT	CASSGASGINTGELFF
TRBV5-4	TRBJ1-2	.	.	TGTGCCAGCAGGTTCGACATAGGTGGCTACACCTTC	CASRFDIGGYTF
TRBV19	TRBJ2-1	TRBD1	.	TGTGCCAGTAGTATAGTCGCCGGGACAGGGACCTACAATGAGCAGTTCTTC	CASSIVAGTGTYNEQFF
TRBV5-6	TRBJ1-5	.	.	TGTGCCAGCAGCAAAGCCGACAGCCAAAATCAGCCCCAGCATTTT	CASSKADSQNQPQHF
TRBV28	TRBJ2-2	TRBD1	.	TGTGCCAGCAAACCTCTCGGGACAGGAAACACCGGGGAGCTGTTTTTT	CASKPLGTGNTGELFF
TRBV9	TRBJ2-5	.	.	TGTGCCAGCAGCGGACAGCAAGCTACCCAGACCCAGTACTTC	CASSGQQATQTQYF
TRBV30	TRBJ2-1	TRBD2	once	TGTGCCTGGAGCAGCGGGAGTAACGAGCAGTTCTTC	CAWSSGSNEQFF
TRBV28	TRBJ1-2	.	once	TGTGCCAGCATTAATCAGTTCTATGGCTACACCTTC	CASINQFYGYTF